One and the same sample provided the 26 T cell receptor beta chains below, sequenced in a study of radiotherapy plus CTLA-4 blockade in lung cancer. This table comes from immunoSEQ multiplex PCR, and its TCRdb copy is limited to in-frame clones, with some not included. The profile shows 45,000 or so clones, approximately 79% of them singletons. The sequencing here drew on peripheral blood, taken from a patient treated with radiotherapy plus ipilimumab. These receptors were collected from a human donor with non-small cell lung cancer who had stable disease on radiotherapy plus ipilimumab.

This rearrangement joins TRBV21-1 to TRBJ1-5; TRBD1 is the table's D call, not checked against the DNA. TRBV21-1 is recorded as a pseudogene. This CDR3 has 18 amino acids. CDR3 sequence: CASSKAVQGDPPNQPQHF. In DNA form, the CDR3 reads TGTGCCAGCAGCAAAGCAGTCCAGGGGGATCCTCCCAATCAGCCCCAGCATTTT.

The chain combines TRBV27 with TRBJ2-2; 14 bases map to TRBD2. The V and J ends lost 4 bases and 0 bases, in that order; junction bases with no gene match: 7. CDR1 is MNHEY and CDR2 is SMNVEV in the germline V gene (reference sequence). This CDR3 spans 19 amino acids. CDR3 nucleotide sequence: TGTGCCAGCAGTTCCTCCCGACTAGCGGGGGGGCCGAACACCGGGGAGCTGTTTTTT. The encoded protein is CASSSSRLAGGPNTGELFF.

This rearrangement joins TRBV27 to TRBJ2-2, with 7 positions matching TRBD1. Germline V lookup: CDR1 MNHEY, CDR2 SMNVEV (reference sequence). The CDR3 runs 15 residues. Unmatched junction bases numbered 6, after V lost 2 bases and J lost 6 bases. The chain's CDR3 is CASSLDRVRAGELFF. The CDR3 DNA sequence: TGTGCCAGCAGTTTAGACAGGGTTAGGGCCGGGGAGCTGTTTTTT.

The genes are TRBV10-3 and TRBJ2-3; D is unclear. Trimming left V 6 bases short and J 0 bases short, with 10 bases between. The CDR3 runs 14 residues. Germline-derived CDR1 and CDR2 are ENHRY and SYGVKD. The CDR3 DNA reads as TGTGCCATCAGGGACCCAACTAGCACAGATACGCAGTATTTT. The encoded protein is CAIRDPTSTDTQYF.

This clone was observed a few times. The chain couples TRBV9 to TRBJ1-5; maybe TRBD1 (5 bases). The V gene's germline CDR1 is SGDLS and CDR2 YYNGEE. The length of the CDR3 is 15 residues. Between the trimmed V and J ends, which lost 4 bases and 5 bases, there was a span of 16 bases. The CDR3 protein is CASSPSRGGDQPQHF. The CDR3 DNA is TGTGCCAGCAGCCCCAGTCGGGGAGGGGATCAGCCCCAGCATTTT.

The rearrangement uses TRBV10-1 and TRBJ2-3; D tentatively reads TRBD1 or TRBD2 (6 bases each). There are 13 residues in the CDR3. The V gene lost 6 bases and the J gene lost 5 bases, with 12 bases spanning the gap. Per germline, CDR1 WNHNN and CDR2 SYGVQD (reference sequence). The CDR3 coding sequence is TGCGCCAGCAGACCACAGGGAGGAGATACGCAGTATTTT. The encoded protein is CASRPQGGDTQYF.

Here the CDR3 reads CASSEVSGAGEQFF. The CDR3 DNA sequence: TGTGCCAGCAGTGAAGTTAGCGGGGCGGGTGAGCAGTTCTTC. J is TRBJ2-1 and V is TRBV2; TRBD2 matches 8 bases. The CDR3 sequence is 14 residues long. J was trimmed by 9 bases and V by 1 base; bases with no gene match: 5. Germline CDR1 reads SNHLY; CDR2 reads FYNNEI.

This chain connects TRBV5-4 to TRBJ2-1; TRBD2 is a possible D gene (6 bases). CDR1 and CDR2 (germline): SGHNT, YYREEE (reference sequence). V was cut by 1 base and J by 6 bases, with 14 bases left in between. CDR3 size: 15 residues. The CDR3 bases are TGTGCCAGCAGCTTGCGCGGGGTTGATCGCAATGAGCAGTTCTTC. Translating gives CASSLRGVDRNEQFF.

The table lists this clone with a few counts. The rearrangement uses TRBV20-1 and TRBJ1-5; D is uncertain. The CDR3 is made up of 11 amino acids. The germline V gene encodes CDR1 DFQATT and CDR2 SNEGSKA (reference sequence). The V gene lost 4 bases and the J gene lost 7 bases, with 8 bases spanning the gap. Here the CDR3 DNA reads TGCAGTGCTATTTTTGGCCAGCCCCAGCATTTT. It specifies CSAIFGQPQHF.

The CDR3 sequence: CATSGTTYNEQFF. CDR3 sequence (DNA): TGTGCCACTTCCGGGACTACCTACAATGAGCAGTTCTTC. The gene calls are TRBV19 and TRBJ2-1; 7 bases are shared with TRBD2. This CDR3 contains 13 residues. Germline V gives CDR1 LNHDA, CDR2 SQIVND (reference sequence). The J segment lost 2 bases and the V segment lost 10 bases, leaving 5 bases of the junction unmatched.

The chain uses TRBV19 and TRBJ2-1; D may be TRBD2 (6 bases). Germline values: CDR1 LNHDA, CDR2 SQIVND (reference sequence). The CDR3 runs 16 residues. Trimming pared 2 bases from V and 0 bases from J, leaving 11 bases between. CDR3 DNA: TGTGCCAGTAGTATATTGCGGGAAGGCTCCTACAATGAGCAGTTCTTC. Translating it yields CASSILREGSYNEQFF.

This clone was counted a few times. The chain uses TRBV6-5 and TRBJ2-7; D is tentatively TRBD1 or TRBD2 (6 bases each). Per the germline V gene, CDR1 is MNHEY and CDR2 is SVGAGI. This CDR3 has 13 amino acids. The V and J ends lost 8 bases and 6 bases respectively, with 17 bases between them. The CDR3 loop is CASQGFRGGEQYF. The CDR3 DNA is TGTGCCAGCCAGGGTTTCAGGGGAGGCGAGCAGTACTTC.

About this clone: This CDR3 is missing its conserved last phenylalanine or tryptophan, likely due to a read error. The gene calls are TRBV7-3 and TRBJ1-1; 8 bases are a match to TRBD1. Germline V gene data show CDR1 as SGHTA and CDR2 as FQGTGA. The CDR3 has 14 amino acids. With V trimmed by 5 bases and J by 4 bases, 6 bases remained unmatched. CDR3 nucleotides: TGTGCCAGCAGCAGAGCAGGGGGCACCACTGAAGCTTTCCTT. Protein product: CASSRAGGTTEAFL.

This chain joins TRBV6-6 and TRBJ2-7; TRBD2 is a possible D gene (6 bases). V gave up 0 bases and J gave up 9 bases, with 9 bases separating them. CDR3 size: 12 residues. Germline V CDR1 and CDR2: MNHNY, SVGAGI (reference sequence). This CDR3 reads CASSYSSGGQYF. The CDR3 DNA follows: TGTGCCAGCAGTTACTCGTCCGGGGGGCAGTACTTC.

This chain connects TRBV11-2 to TRBJ2-1, with no clear D. CDR1 is SGHAT, CDR2 FQNNGV, per germline. This CDR3 contains 13 residues. Trimming took 1 base from V and 6 from J, leaving 7 bases between them. CDR3 nucleotide sequence: TGTGCCAGCAGCTTAGGGTCTTTCAATGAGCAGTTCTTC. Translating gives CASSLGSFNEQFF.

This chain connects TRBV7-3 to TRBJ2-2; D remains ambiguous. The CDR3 is 14 residues long. V was shortened by 5 bases and J by 0 bases, with 7 bases between the two germline ends. Germline CDR1 is SGHTA and CDR2 is FQGTGA. CDR3 DNA sequence: TGTGCCAGCAGCCTAAACACGAACACCGGGGAGCTGTTTTTT. Protein: CASSLNTNTGELFF.

Only one count was recorded for this clone. This sequence joins TRBV30 and TRBJ1-3; 10 nucleotides agree with TRBD1. V dropped 5 bases and J dropped 6; count of bases not matched to a gene: 1. Germline V gives CDR1 GTSNPN, CDR2 SVGIG (reference sequence). The CDR3 is 12 residues long. As DNA, the CDR3 is TGTGCCTGGGACAGGGGGCAAAACACCATATATTTT. Amino acids: CAWDRGQNTIYF.

The chain is built from TRBV4-3 and TRBJ1-1; TRBD1 matches at 7 bases. The CDR3 length is 15 residues. The V gene's germline CDR1 is LGHNA and CDR2 YSLEER. Trimming removed 2 bases from V and 0 bases from J; junction bases left unmatched: 3. CDR3 DNA: TGCGCCAGCAGCCAACCGGGACAGTTGAACACTGAAGCTTTCTTT. Protein sequence: CASSQPGQLNTEAFF.

This clone is a singleton in its sample. An end of the junction differs from the germline gene, which may be a read error. The chain couples TRBV2 to TRBJ1-2; D is unclear. CDR1 is SNHLY and CDR2 is FYNNEI in the germline V gene. CDR3 length equals 13 residues. CDR3 sequence: CASTERQNYGYTF. For the CDR3, the DNA is TGTGCCAGCACTGAAAGGCAGAACTATGGCTACACCTTC.

The rearrangement links TRBV6-6 to TRBJ1-3; tentative D call: TRBD1 (6 bases). Germline CDR1 reads MNHNY; CDR2 reads SVGAGI (reference sequence). V shed 8 bases and J shed 0 bases, with 14 bases lying between them. The CDR3 is made up of 15 amino acids. As DNA, the CDR3 is TGTGCCAGCGGGTCAACAGGGATCTCTGGAAACACCATATATTTT. Protein: CASGSTGISGNTIYF.

The gene calls are TRBV11-3 and TRBJ2-2, with 7 bases matching TRBD1. CDR1 and CDR2 (germline): SGHNT, YENEEA. V trimming: 1 base; J trimming: 6 bases; junction bases outside the gene matches: 5. The CDR3 extends over 15 amino acids. The CDR3: CASSLGRTGAGELFF. CDR3 DNA: TGTGCCAGCAGCTTAGGCCGGACAGGCGCCGGGGAGCTGTTTTTT. The whole variable domain, filled in from reference TRBV11-3 and TRBJ2-2, reads EAGVVQSPRYKIIEKKQPVAFWCNPISGHNTLYWYLQNLGQGPELLIRYENEEAVDDSQLPKDRFSAERLKGVDSTLKIQPAELGDSAVYLCASSLGRTGAGELFFGEGSRLTVL.

This clone was seen a few times. This chain joins TRBV18 and TRBJ1-2; unclear D gene. Germline CDR1 reads KGHSH; CDR2 reads LQKENI. V lost 2 bases, J lost 2 bases, and 12 bases lay in between. This CDR3 comprises 15 residues. The CDR3 DNA follows: TGTGCCAGCTCACCAGGGTCAACCCCGAACTATGGCTACACCTTC. Translation gives CASSPGSTPNYGYTF.

The CDR3 sequence: CAWSGRVRLNYGYTF. The CDR3 DNA reads TGTGCCTGGAGTGGCCGGGTGAGGCTAAACTATGGCTACACCTTC. This chain joins TRBV30 and TRBJ1-2; D is undetermined. CDR3 length equals 15 residues. Between the trimmed V and J ends, which lost 1 base and 2 bases, there was a span of 14 bases. Germline assignment: CDR1 GTSNPN and CDR2 SVGIG (reference sequence).

V usage is TRBV4-3 and J usage is TRBJ2-2, with 8 bases that match TRBD1. V trimming: 6 bases; J trimming: 3 bases; junction bases outside the gene matches: 6. The CDR3 consists of 15 residues. Germline V gives CDR1 LGHNA, CDR2 YSLEER. CDR3 sequence (DNA): TGCGCCAGCAGACAATCGACAGGGGACACCGGGGAGCTGTTTTTT. This translates into CASRQSTGDTGELFF.

The chain has TRBV25-1 and TRBJ2-5; D possibly matches TRBD1 or TRBD2 (7 bases each). Germline-derived CDR1 and CDR2 are MGHDK and SYGVNS. This CDR3 has 15 residues. Trimming left V 6 bases short and J 0 bases short, with 14 bases between. CDR3 sequence (DNA): TGTGCCAGCAGCGGGACAGCGGGGTACCAAGAGACCCAGTACTTC. This translates into CASSGTAGYQETQYF.

The genes are TRBV10-3 and TRBJ1-3, with TRBD1 matching 9 bases. The germline CDR1 and CDR2 sequences are ENHRY and SYGVKD. V gave up 1 base and J gave up 0 bases; unmatched junction bases: 10. The CDR3 spans 19 residues. The CDR3 region has the DNA TGTGCCATCAGTGAGTTCTTACTGGGACAGGGCAGCTCTGGAAACACCATATATTTT. Amino acid sequence: CAISEFLLGQGSSGNTIYF.